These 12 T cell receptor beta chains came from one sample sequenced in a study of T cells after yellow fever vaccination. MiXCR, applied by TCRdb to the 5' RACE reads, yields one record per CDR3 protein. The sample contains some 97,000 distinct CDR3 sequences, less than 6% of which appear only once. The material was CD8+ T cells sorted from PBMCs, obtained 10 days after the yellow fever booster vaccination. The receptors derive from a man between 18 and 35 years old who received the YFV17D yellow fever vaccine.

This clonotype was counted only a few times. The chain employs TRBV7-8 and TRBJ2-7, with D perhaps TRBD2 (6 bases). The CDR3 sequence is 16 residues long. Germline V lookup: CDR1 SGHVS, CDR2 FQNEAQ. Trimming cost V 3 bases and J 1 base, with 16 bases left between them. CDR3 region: CASSLGILGGSYEQYV. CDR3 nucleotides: TGTGCCAGCAGCTTGGGGATTTTGGGGGGATCCTACGAGCAGTACGTC.

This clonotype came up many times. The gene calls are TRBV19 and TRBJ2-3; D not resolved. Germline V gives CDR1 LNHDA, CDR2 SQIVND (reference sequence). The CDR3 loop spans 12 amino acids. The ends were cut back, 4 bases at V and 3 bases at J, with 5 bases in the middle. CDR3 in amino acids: CASSTSTDTQYF. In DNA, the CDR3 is TGTGCCAGTAGTACCTCAACAGATACGCAGTATTTT.

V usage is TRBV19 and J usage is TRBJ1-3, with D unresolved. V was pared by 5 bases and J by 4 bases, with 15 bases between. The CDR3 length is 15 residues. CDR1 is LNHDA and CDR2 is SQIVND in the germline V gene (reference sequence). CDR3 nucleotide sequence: TGTGCCAGTAGTCTCATCGTCACCGCGGGAAACACCATATATTTT. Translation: CASSLIVTAGNTIYF.

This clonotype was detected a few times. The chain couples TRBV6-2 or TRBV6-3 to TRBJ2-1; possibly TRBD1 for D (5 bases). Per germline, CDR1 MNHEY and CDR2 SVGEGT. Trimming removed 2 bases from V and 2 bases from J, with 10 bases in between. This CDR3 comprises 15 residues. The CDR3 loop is CASSYMGLTYNEQFF. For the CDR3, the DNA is TGTGCCAGCAGTTACATGGGGCTGACCTACAATGAGCAGTTCTTC.

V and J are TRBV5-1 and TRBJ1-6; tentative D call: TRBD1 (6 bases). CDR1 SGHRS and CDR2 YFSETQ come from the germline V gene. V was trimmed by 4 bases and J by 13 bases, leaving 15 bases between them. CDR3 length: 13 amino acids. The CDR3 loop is CASSPGQRPPLHF. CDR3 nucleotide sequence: TGCGCCAGCAGCCCAGGACAGCGACCTCCCCTCCACTTT.

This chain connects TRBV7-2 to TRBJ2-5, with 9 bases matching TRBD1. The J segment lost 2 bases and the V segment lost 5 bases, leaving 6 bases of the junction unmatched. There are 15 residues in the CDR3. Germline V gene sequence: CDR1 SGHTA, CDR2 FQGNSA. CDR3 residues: CASSLGQGRQETQYF. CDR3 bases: TGTGCCAGCAGCCTCGGACAGGGGCGGCAAGAGACCCAGTACTTC.

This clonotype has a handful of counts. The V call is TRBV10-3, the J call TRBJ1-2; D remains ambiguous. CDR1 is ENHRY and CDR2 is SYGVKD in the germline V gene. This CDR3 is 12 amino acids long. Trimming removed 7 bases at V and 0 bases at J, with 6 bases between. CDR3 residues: CAITSANYGYTF. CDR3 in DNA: TGTGCCATCACTTCAGCTAACTATGGCTACACCTTC.

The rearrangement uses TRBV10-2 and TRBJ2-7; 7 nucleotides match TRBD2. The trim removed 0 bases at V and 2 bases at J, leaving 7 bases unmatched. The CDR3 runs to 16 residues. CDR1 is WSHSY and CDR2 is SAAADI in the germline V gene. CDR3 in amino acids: CASSESSGGLAYEQYF. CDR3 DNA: TGCGCCAGCAGTGAGTCCTCGGGGGGTTTAGCCTACGAGCAGTACTTC.

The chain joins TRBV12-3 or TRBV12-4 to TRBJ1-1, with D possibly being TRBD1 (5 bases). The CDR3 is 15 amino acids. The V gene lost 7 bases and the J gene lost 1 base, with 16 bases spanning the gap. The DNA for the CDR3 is TGTGCCAGCAATTATAGGGGAGGGAGGAACACTGAAGCTTTCTTT. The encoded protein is CASNYRGGRNTEAFF.

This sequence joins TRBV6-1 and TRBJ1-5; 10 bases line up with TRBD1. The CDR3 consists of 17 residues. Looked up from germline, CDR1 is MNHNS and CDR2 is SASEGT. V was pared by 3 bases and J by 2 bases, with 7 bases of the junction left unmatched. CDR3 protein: CASSEGQGLLGNQPQHF. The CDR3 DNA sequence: TGTGCCAGCAGTGAGGGACAGGGGTTGTTGGGCAATCAGCCCCAGCATTTT.

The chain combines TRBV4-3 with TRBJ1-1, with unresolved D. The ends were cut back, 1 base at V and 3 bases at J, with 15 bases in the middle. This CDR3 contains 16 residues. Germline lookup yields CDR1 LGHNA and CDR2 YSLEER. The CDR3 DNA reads TGCGCCAGCAGCCAAGGTCTCTCGGGGATGTACACTGAAGCTTTCTTT. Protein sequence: CASSQGLSGMYTEAFF.

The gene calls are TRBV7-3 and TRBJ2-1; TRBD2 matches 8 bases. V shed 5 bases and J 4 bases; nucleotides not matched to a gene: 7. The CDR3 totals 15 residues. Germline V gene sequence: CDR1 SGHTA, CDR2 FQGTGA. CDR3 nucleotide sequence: TGTGCCAGCAGCCCAAACGGGGGGGATTACAATGAGCAGTTCTTC. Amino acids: CASSPNGGDYNEQFF.